A single sample gave rise to the 26 T cell receptor beta chains below, sequenced in a study of blood T cell repertoires in COVID-19. Some clones are missing from TCRdb's copy, which holds only in-frame ones; the method was immunoSEQ multiplex PCR. This sample yields under 200,000 clones, of which approximately 89% are seen a single time; approximately 0.77% belongs to the top ten. The sample comprised PBMCs or T cells enriched from blood (not recorded which). The receptor source for this set is a woman younger than 30 who had recovered from COVID-19.

The chain joins TRBV28 to TRBJ2-7; 8 nucleotides line up with TRBD1. Trimming cost V 3 bases and J 3 bases; bases outside gene matches: 10. In germline, CDR1 is MDHEN, CDR2 SYDVKM. This CDR3 is built from 16 residues. CDR3 sequence reads: CASSLNSLGQGYEQYF. The DNA of the CDR3 is TGTGCCAGCAGTTTGAACTCTCTAGGACAGGGCTACGAGCAGTACTTC. The whole variable domain, filled in from reference TRBV28 and TRBJ2-7, reads DVKVTQSSRYLVKRTGEKVFLECVQDMDHENMFWYRQDPGLGLRLIYFSYDVKMKEKGDIPEGYSVSREKKERFSLILESASTNQTSMYLCASSLNSLGQGYEQYFGPGTRLTVT.

The chain combines TRBV28 with TRBJ1-1; D is perhaps TRBD1 (5 bases). The germline gives CDR1 MDHEN, CDR2 SYDVKM. Trimming removed 7 bases from V and 6 bases from J, with 12 bases in between. The CDR3 extends over 12 amino acids. This chain's CDR3 is CASTGGNPEAFF. The CDR3 nucleotides are TGTGCCAGCACCGGGGGAAACCCTGAAGCTTTCTTT.

The chain joins TRBV19 to TRBJ2-7; 7 nucleotides match TRBD1. This CDR3 has 13 residues. With 8 bases clipped from V and 6 bases from J, the junction kept 10 bases outside the gene matches. Germline CDR1 reads LNHDA; CDR2 reads SQIVND (reference sequence). The CDR3 coding sequence is TGTGCCAGTTCCCCGGACAGGTCGTCCGAGCAGTACTTC. Protein sequence: CASSPDRSSEQYF.

The chain is built from TRBV5-1 and TRBJ2-2; 7 bases align to TRBD1. Germline CDR1 SGHRS, CDR2 YFSETQ. There are 21 residues in the CDR3. Trimming at V came to 0 bases and at J to 0 bases, leaving 17 bases not matched to a gene. In nucleotides, the CDR3 is TGCGCCAGCAGCTTGGCGGCGGCCGGGACAGCGAAATACCCGAACACCGGGGAGCTGTTTTTT. This sequence encodes CASSLAAAGTAKYPNTGELFF. Full variable domain (outside the CDR3, taken from reference TRBV5-1 and TRBJ2-2): KAGVTQTPRYLIKTRGQQVTLSCSPISGHRSVSWYQQTPGQGLQFLFEYFSETQRNKGNFPGRFSGRQFSNSRSEMNVSTLELGDSALYLCASSLAAAGTAKYPNTGELFFGEGSRLTVL.

V gene TRBV4-1 combines with J gene TRBJ2-3; the match to TRBD2 covers 10 bases. CDR3 length: 17 amino acids. With V trimmed by 4 bases and J by 2 bases, 9 bases remained unmatched. Germline CDR1 reads MGHRA; CDR2 reads YSYEKL. The CDR3 sequence: CASSLISGTSVTDTQYF. The CDR3 DNA is TGCGCCAGCAGCCTAATCTCCGGGACTAGCGTCACAGATACGCAGTATTTT.

This sequence joins TRBV7-2 and TRBJ2-1; 10 nucleotides line up with TRBD2. Germline values: CDR1 SGHTA, CDR2 FQGNSA. The CDR3 runs to 18 residues. V was clipped by 5 bases and J by 3 bases; unmatched bases: 13. The CDR3 here is CASSASKPGLANYNEQFF. CDR3 bases: TGTGCCAGCAGCGCTTCCAAACCGGGACTAGCGAACTACAATGAGCAGTTCTTC.

The gene calls are TRBV4-1 and TRBJ2-5; 8 bases are shared with TRBD2. Germline V lookup: CDR1 MGHRA, CDR2 YSYEKL. J gave up 4 bases and V 0 bases, and 7 bases lay outside the gene matches. This CDR3 spans 16 amino acids. The CDR3 loop is CASSQDRGSGGETQYF. In DNA form, the CDR3 reads TGCGCCAGCAGCCAAGATCGCGGGAGCGGGGGAGAGACCCAGTACTTC.

The V and J genes are TRBV18 and TRBJ2-4; no firm D call. Per the germline V gene, CDR1 is KGHSH and CDR2 is LQKENI. The CDR3 is 14 amino acids. V gave up 10 bases and J gave up 0 bases, with 13 bases separating them. The CDR3 spells CATTENIAKNIQYF. The CDR3 coding sequence is TGTGCCACCACCGAAAACATAGCCAAAAACATTCAGTACTTC.

The V gene is TRBV19, the J gene TRBJ1-5, with unresolved D. Germline CDR1 is LNHDA and CDR2 is SQIVND (reference sequence). The ends were cut back, 5 bases at V and 6 bases at J, with 11 bases in the middle. This CDR3 has 13 residues. The CDR3 is CASSPVSGQPQHF. CDR3 coding DNA: TGTGCCAGTAGTCCCGTATCCGGTCAGCCCCAGCATTTT.

The J gene is TRBJ2-5, the V gene TRBV6-5; maybe TRBD2 (6 bases). Trimming took 4 bases from V and 8 from J, leaving 20 bases between them. Germline CDR1 is MNHEY and CDR2 is SVGAGI. CDR3 length: 15 residues. Here the CDR3 DNA reads TGTGCCAGCAGTTTAGCGGTTAGCGAGACGTATACCCAGTACTTC. Residues: CASSLAVSETYTQYF.

This clone has just one count. The J gene is TRBJ2-1, the V gene TRBV18; TRBD2 aligns across 14 bases. This CDR3 is 17 amino acids long. CDR1 is KGHSH, CDR2 LQKENI, per germline. V lost 5 bases, J lost 2 bases, and 5 bases stayed unmatched. The CDR3 DNA reads as TGTGCCAGCTCAGCCGAGACTAGCGGGAGGGCCTACAATGAGCAGTTCTTC. It is translated as CASSAETSGRAYNEQFF.

This rearrangement joins TRBV6-5 to TRBJ2-7, with D perhaps matching TRBD1 (6 bases). V was pared by 6 bases and J by 11 bases, with 20 bases between. The CDR3 runs to 13 residues. Germline values: CDR1 MNHEY, CDR2 SVGAGI. The CDR3 DNA reads as TGTGCCAGCAGCCCACTGACGTCAGGGGAAAAGTACTTC. It yields the protein CASSPLTSGEKYF.

This clone came up a few times. The chain recombines TRBV19 with TRBJ2-7; possible D gene TRBD2, 6 bases. V was clipped by 3 bases and J by 4 bases, with 16 bases between them. This CDR3 has 15 residues. Germline V gene data show CDR1 as LNHDA and CDR2 as SQIVND (reference sequence). The CDR3, as DNA: TGTGCCAGTAGTATTAGGCTAGCGCAGCCATACGAGCAGTACTTC. Translation gives CASSIRLAQPYEQYF.

This chain joins TRBV7-9 and TRBJ1-1; no clear D. CDR3 size: 17 residues. Germline CDR1 and CDR2: SEHNR and FQNEAQ (reference sequence). Trimming stripped 0 bases from V and 3 bases from J, with 17 bases between. In DNA, the CDR3 is TGTGCCAGCAGCTTAGCCCACACCGGGAGTGCGGACACTGAAGCTTTCTTT. Protein sequence: CASSLAHTGSADTEAFF.

The chain joins TRBV3-1 (or the pseudogene TRBV3-2) to TRBJ2-5; 7 nucleotides match TRBD2. With V trimmed by 6 bases and J by 2 bases, 6 bases remained unmatched. The CDR3 length is 14 residues. Germline V gene lookup returns CDR1 LGHDT and CDR2 YNNKEL (reference sequence). The CDR3 DNA reads TGTGCCAGCAGACGGTCGGGGGGACAAGAGACCCAGTACTTC. Its protein is CASRRSGGQETQYF.

The rearrangement links TRBV19 to TRBJ1-1, with 7 positions matching TRBD1. The CDR3 contains 13 residues. CDR1 LNHDA and CDR2 SQIVND come from the germline V gene (reference sequence). With 3 bases clipped from V and 4 bases from J, the junction kept 2 bases outside the gene matches. The chain's CDR3 is CASSIGQATEAFF. CDR3 nucleotides: TGTGCCAGTAGTATTGGACAGGCCACTGAAGCTTTCTTT.

This sequence joins TRBV29-1 and TRBJ1-1; no clear D gene. The CDR3 has 13 residues. Germline V gives CDR1 SQVTM, CDR2 ANQGSEA. The V gene lost 7 bases and the J gene lost 3 bases, with 15 bases spanning the gap. The DNA of the CDR3 is TGCAGCGCTCGTACCCGCGCCTACACTGAAGCTTTCTTT. Translation: CSARTRAYTEAFF. The entire variable domain, with the rest obtained from reference TRBV29-1 and TRBJ1-1, is as follows: SAVISQKPSRDICQRGTSLTIQCQVDSQVTMMFWYRQQPGQSLTLIATANQGSEATYESGFVIDKFPISRPNLTFSTLTVSNMSPEDSSIYLCSARTRAYTEAFFGQGTRLTVV.

Remarks on this clone: The same CDR3 also results from other DNA sequences found in this sample. The rearrangement links TRBV6-5 to TRBJ2-7; unclear D gene. Germline V gives CDR1 MNHEY, CDR2 SVGAGI. CDR3 length equals 10 residues. The V end was cut by 6 bases, the J end by 3 bases, with 3 bases between. The CDR3 DNA is TGTGCCAGCAGCCTCTACGAGCAGTACTTC. Encoded protein: CASSLYEQYF.

This chain links TRBV5-4 with TRBJ1-2; unclear D gene. Germline CDR1 is SGHNT and CDR2 is YYREEE (reference sequence). Trimming took 0 bases from V and 3 from J, leaving 6 bases between them. The CDR3 spans 13 residues. The chain's CDR3 is CASSLDRHYGYTF. In DNA, the CDR3 is TGTGCCAGCAGCTTGGACAGACACTATGGCTACACCTTC.

This chain links TRBV7-9 with TRBJ2-1; 7 nucleotides match TRBD2. Germline V CDR1 and CDR2: SEHNR, FQNEAQ (reference sequence). This CDR3 comprises 17 residues. V shed 0 bases and J 4 bases; nucleotides not matched to a gene: 9. Here the CDR3 DNA reads TGTGCCAGCAGCTTAGCGAGTAGGCTAGCGGAATACAATGAGCAGTTCTTC. This encodes CASSLASRLAEYNEQFF.

The chain uses TRBV11-3 and TRBJ2-1, with 8 positions matching TRBD1. The V and J ends lost 0 bases and 6 bases, in that order; junction bases with no gene match: 22. This CDR3 is 21 amino acids long. Per germline, CDR1 SGHNT and CDR2 YENEEA. Here the CDR3 reads CASSLELPGQALHRGLNEQFF. The CDR3 DNA reads as TGTGCCAGCAGCTTAGAGTTGCCGGGACAGGCACTCCATAGGGGTCTCAATGAGCAGTTCTTC.

The CDR3 loop is CASSLAPGGSYEQYF. For the CDR3, the DNA is TGTGCCAGCAGCTTAGCCCCAGGGGGCTCCTACGAGCAGTACTTC. The V gene is TRBV7-2, the J gene TRBJ2-7; 7 positions agree with TRBD1. CDR3 length equals 15 residues. The germline CDR1 and CDR2 sequences are SGHTA and FQGNSA. V lost 0 bases, J lost 0 bases, and 2 bases stayed unmatched. Variable domain in full (rest from reference TRBV7-2 and TRBJ2-7): GAGVSQSPSNKVTEKGKDVELRCDPISGHTALYWYRQSLGQGLEFLIYFQGNSAPDKSGLPSDRFSAERTGGSVSTLTIQRTQQEDSAVYLCASSLAPGGSYEQYFGPGTRLTVT.

The chain recombines TRBV6-2 or TRBV6-3 with TRBJ2-5, with a possible D match to TRBD1 (6 bases). Germline CDR1 is MNHEY and CDR2 is SVGEGT. The CDR3 has 15 amino acids. Trimming pared 3 bases from V and 1 base from J, leaving 12 bases between. The CDR3 is CASSYPRTAQETQYF. CDR3 DNA: TGTGCCAGCAGTTATCCCCGGACAGCCCAAGAGACCCAGTACTTC.

The CDR3: CASSMTGEVYGYTF. DNA of the CDR3: TGTGCCAGCAGTATGACAGGGGAGGTTTATGGCTACACCTTC. The chain carries TRBV6-5 and TRBJ1-2; 8 bases are shared with TRBD1. The V segment lost 5 bases and the J segment 5 bases; nucleotides outside the gene matches: 7. The CDR3 runs to 14 residues. The germline gives CDR1 MNHEY, CDR2 SVGAGI.

The J gene is TRBJ1-1, the V gene TRBV30, with a tentative D call TRBD1 (5 bases). This CDR3 is built from 13 residues. The ends were cut back, 7 bases at V and 1 base at J, with 13 bases in the middle. Germline assignment: CDR1 GTSNPN and CDR2 SVGIG (reference sequence). CDR3 sequence (DNA): TGTGCCTCGTGGGCCGGGGGGAACACTGAAGCTTTCTTT. Protein sequence: CASWAGGNTEAFF.

The chain couples TRBV9 to TRBJ2-3; no reliable D call. Trimming shortened V by 0 bases and J by 1 base, and 12 bases separated the two germline ends. The length of the CDR3 is 16 residues. Germline CDR1 and CDR2: SGDLS and YYNGEE. CDR3 amino acids: CASSVVSSLGTDTQYF. The CDR3 bases are TGTGCCAGCAGCGTAGTTAGCTCTCTTGGCACAGATACGCAGTATTTT.